Following are 25 T cell receptor beta chains from one sample sequenced in a study of T cell changes during pregnancy in multiple sclerosis. Repertoires were generated with immunoSEQ multiplex PCR, while TCRdb's copy carries only in-frame clones and drops some. The sample records about 75,000 clones, nearly 95% being singletons. This material consisted of CD4+ T cells from peripheral blood mononuclear cells, taken after pregnancy. The receptors derive from a female donor with multiple sclerosis, enrolled in a pregnancy study.

The chain carries TRBV27 and TRBJ2-2, with 13 nucleotides matching TRBD2. Losses at the gene ends were 4 bases for V and 0 bases for J; bases not matched to a gene: 2. The CDR3 spans 17 residues. Germline CDR1 reads MNHEY; CDR2 reads SMNVEV (reference sequence). The CDR3 loop is CASSWGLAGPNTGELFF. The CDR3 DNA follows: TGTGCCAGCAGTTGGGGACTAGCGGGACCGAACACCGGGGAGCTGTTTTTT.

The rearrangement links TRBV7-9 to TRBJ2-2; no clear D gene. Trimming removed 2 bases from V and 4 bases from J, with 8 bases in between. The germline V gene encodes CDR1 SEHNR and CDR2 FQNEAQ (reference sequence). The CDR3 extends over 14 amino acids. The DNA for the CDR3 is TGTGCCAGCAGCTTATCGGTAGCCACCGGGGAGCTGTTTTTT. It yields the protein CASSLSVATGELFF.

DNA of the CDR3: TGTGCCAGCAGTTACACCGGACAGGGCGGGCAGTACTTC. Its translation: CASSYTGQGGQYF. The V and J genes are TRBV6-5 and TRBJ2-7; 8 bases are a match to TRBD1. This CDR3 comprises 13 residues. Germline loops: CDR1 MNHEY, CDR2 SVGAGI. The V segment lost 2 bases and the J segment 9 bases; nucleotides outside the gene matches: 6.

The chain combines TRBV19 with TRBJ2-7, with 10 bases lining up with TRBD1. The length of the CDR3 is 14 residues. The germline gives CDR1 LNHDA, CDR2 SQIVND (reference sequence). With 6 bases clipped from V and 4 bases from J, the junction kept 6 bases outside the gene matches. The DNA for the CDR3 is TGTGCCAGTAGAGGGACAGGGGATCGTTACGAGCAGTACTTC. It yields the protein CASRGTGDRYEQYF.

CDR3 protein: CASSESPGNEQFF. The CDR3 DNA reads TGTGCCAGCAGCGAAAGCCCGGGCAATGAGCAGTTCTTC. This chain links TRBV7-2 with TRBJ2-1; no definite D call. The CDR3 is made up of 13 amino acids. Trimming took off 5 bases at V and 6 bases at J, with 11 bases between the two ends. Germline V CDR1 and CDR2: SGHTA, FQGNSA.

The genes are TRBV2 and TRBJ2-3; weak D call: TRBD2 (5 bases). This CDR3 has 16 residues. Germline V CDR1 and CDR2: SNHLY, FYNNEI. V lost 2 bases and J 2 bases, leaving 14 bases between the germline ends. CDR3 region: CASSETSGYATDTQYF. CDR3 sequence (DNA): TGTGCCAGCAGTGAAACGTCGGGATATGCCACAGATACGCAGTATTTT.

This clone was seen only a few times. V and J are TRBV6-1 and TRBJ1-1, with 10 bases aligning to TRBD1. V lost 4 bases to trimming and J lost 4 bases; unmatched junction nucleotides: 3. The CDR3 is 14 amino acids. The germline V gene has CDR1 MNHNS and CDR2 SASEGT. The CDR3 DNA sequence: TGTGCCAGCAGTGCGACAGGGGGCGGCACTGAAGCTTTCTTT. This codes for CASSATGGGTEAFF.

The chain carries TRBV10-3 and TRBJ2-3; TRBD1 aligns across 8 bases. The CDR3 is 13 amino acids. The germline CDR1 and CDR2 sequences are ENHRY and SYGVKD. The V gene end was trimmed by 11 bases and the J gene end by 5 bases; junction bases not matched to a gene: 9. CDR3 loop: CAANQGAGDTQYF. The DNA of the CDR3 is TGTGCCGCCAACCAGGGGGCGGGAGATACGCAGTATTTT.

The rearrangement joins TRBV28 to TRBJ1-4; possible D gene TRBD1, 5 bases. This CDR3 contains 18 residues. Trimming removed 2 bases from V and 5 bases from J, with 21 bases in between. Looked up from germline, CDR1 is MDHEN and CDR2 is SYDVKM. The CDR3 DNA is TGTGCCAGCAGTTTAACCGCCATTCTGGGGCGGCCGAATGAAAAACTGTTTTTT. Protein product: CASSLTAILGRPNEKLFF.

The CDR3 nucleotides are TGTGCCAGCAGCCTCTTGAGCGAGCAGTACTTC. It codes for CASSLLSEQYF. V gene TRBV6-6 combines with J gene TRBJ2-7; no reliable D call. The length of the CDR3 is 11 residues. Germline loops: CDR1 MNHNY, CDR2 SVGAGI (reference sequence). V was clipped by 6 bases and J by 6 bases, with 9 bases between them.

The V gene is TRBV6-5, the J gene TRBJ1-5; weak D call: TRBD1 (5 bases). V gave up 2 bases and J gave up 6 bases, with 11 bases separating them. Germline CDR1 MNHEY, CDR2 SVGAGI. This CDR3 comprises 14 residues. CDR3 sequence (DNA): TGTGCCAGCAGTTACGGAGGGGCGAGTCAGCCCCAGCATTTT. It specifies CASSYGGASQPQHF.

The chain is built from TRBV11-1 and TRBJ2-7; D remains unclear. Germline V gene data show CDR1 as SGHAT and CDR2 as FQDESV (reference sequence). V lost 2 bases and J 2 bases, leaving 7 bases between the germline ends. The CDR3 spans 13 residues. CDR3 residues: CASSLSVTYEQYF. CDR3 in DNA: TGTGCCAGCAGCTTAAGCGTTACCTACGAGCAGTACTTC.

The chain uses TRBV21-1 and TRBJ1-5. TRBV21-1 is described as a pseudogene. The CDR3 extends over 20 amino acids. This chain's CDR3 is CASSKVLGCQKREGNQPQHF. In nucleotides, the CDR3 is TGTGCCAGCAGCAAAGTGTTGGGGTGTCAGAAAAGGGAGGGTAATCAGCCCCAGCATTTT.

The chain is built from TRBV7-2 and TRBJ2-7; tentative D call: TRBD2 (6 bases). This CDR3 comprises 12 residues. With 5 bases removed from V and 7 bases from J, the gap between germline ends came to 12 bases. Germline CDR1 reads SGHTA; CDR2 reads FQGNSA. CDR3 sequence reads: CASSATSREQYF. The CDR3 nucleotides are TGTGCCAGCAGCGCAACTAGCAGGGAGCAGTACTTC.

This sequence joins TRBV19 and TRBJ2-6; perhaps TRBD1 as D (6 bases). V gave up 5 bases and J gave up 2 bases, with 10 bases separating them. The germline gives CDR1 LNHDA, CDR2 SQIVND (reference sequence). CDR3 length: 15 amino acids. The CDR3 protein is CASSVQGAGANVLTF. The CDR3 bases are TGTGCCAGTAGTGTACAGGGAGCTGGGGCCAACGTCCTGACTTTC.

This clone was detected once. The gene calls are TRBV25-1 and TRBJ1-6, with TRBD1 identical over 10 bases. From germline, CDR1 is MGHDK and CDR2 SYGVNS. CDR3 length equals 14 residues. Trimming at V came to 4 bases and at J to 10 bases, leaving 4 bases not matched to a gene. Written as DNA, the CDR3 is TGTGCCAGCAGTGGGGGACAGGGGAGGTCACCCCTCCACTTT. Translation: CASSGGQGRSPLHF.

The chain couples TRBV28 to TRBJ1-2, with 9 bases lining up with TRBD1. The germline gives CDR1 MDHEN, CDR2 SYDVKM. Unmatched junction bases numbered 6, after V lost 1 base and J lost 0 bases. The CDR3 sequence is 17 residues long. Here the CDR3 reads CASSLSGTGTANYGYTF. The CDR3 nucleotides read TGTGCCAGCAGTTTATCCGGGACAGGGACTGCTAACTATGGCTACACCTTC.

The CDR3: CASSYSRGGENTIYF. In DNA form, the CDR3 reads TGTGCCAGCAGTTACTCACGGGGTGGTGAAAACACCATATATTTT. The chain carries TRBV6-5 and TRBJ1-3; D is undetermined. Trimming shortened V by 0 bases and J by 6 bases, and 12 bases separated the two germline ends. Germline lookup yields CDR1 MNHEY and CDR2 SVGAGI. The CDR3 is made up of 15 amino acids.

V usage is TRBV5-1 and J usage is TRBJ2-5, with 9 bases that match TRBD1. Per germline, CDR1 SGHRS and CDR2 YFSETQ. The CDR3 loop spans 16 amino acids. The V and J ends lost 7 bases and 2 bases, in that order; junction bases with no gene match: 12. The CDR3 region is CASASRGQGLQETQYF. CDR3 DNA sequence: TGCGCCAGCGCCTCCCGGGGACAGGGCCTACAAGAGACCCAGTACTTC.

The chain is built from TRBV18 and TRBJ2-1; D gene ambiguous. CDR1 is KGHSH, CDR2 LQKENI, per germline. V shed 0 bases and J shed 7 bases, with 10 bases lying between them. CDR3 length: 14 amino acids. The CDR3 bases are TGTGCCAGCTCACCACCGGGTCCTAGGAATGAGCAGTTCTTC. Its protein product is CASSPPGPRNEQFF.

This chain uses TRBV7-2 with TRBJ1-2; 7 bases are shared with TRBD1. J gave up 4 bases and V 1 base, and 3 bases lay outside the gene matches. CDR1 and CDR2 (germline): SGHTA, FQGNSA. The CDR3 has 14 amino acids. This CDR3 reads CASSLVDRTYGYTF. The DNA of the CDR3 is TGTGCCAGCAGCTTAGTGGACAGGACCTATGGCTACACCTTC.

This clone was detected only once. CDR3 DNA: TGTGCCAGCAGCTCCGATTGGACGGACAGGAGCTATGGCTACACCTTC. It yields the protein CASSSDWTDRSYGYTF. The V call is TRBV7-9, the J call TRBJ1-2; 7 nucleotides match TRBD1. Germline V gene data show CDR1 as SEHNR and CDR2 as FQNEAQ (reference sequence). This CDR3 comprises 16 residues. Germline trimming cut 4 bases from V and 4 bases from J; bases unmatched to any gene: 12.

The rearrangement links TRBV27 to TRBJ1-2; D gene ambiguous. The germline CDR1 and CDR2 sequences are MNHEY and SMNVEV (reference sequence). The CDR3 is 14 amino acids. Trimming stripped 5 bases from V and 4 bases from J, with 14 bases between. DNA of the CDR3: TGTGCCAGCAGTCCCGACACCCGGGGCTATGGCTACACCTTC. Protein sequence: CASSPDTRGYGYTF.

This chain joins TRBV7-2 and TRBJ2-1; TRBD2 aligns across 7 bases. There are 18 residues in the CDR3. Trimming at V came to 1 base and at J to 0 bases, leaving 9 bases not matched to a gene. The germline gives CDR1 SGHTA, CDR2 FQGNSA. CDR3 bases: TGTGCCAGCAGCTTAGGGGGAAGCGGGAAGCTCTCCTACAATGAGCAGTTCTTC. This gives the protein CASSLGGSGKLSYNEQFF. Together with reference TRBV7-2 and TRBJ2-1, the CDR3 gives the full variable domain: GAGVSQSPSNKVTEKGKDVELRCDPISGHTALYWYRQSLGQGLEFLIYFQGNSAPDKSGLPSDRFSAERTGGSVSTLTIQRTQQEDSAVYLCASSLGGSGKLSYNEQFFGPGTRLTVL.

Points on this clone: Different DNA sequences within this sample yield the same CDR3. The CDR3 spells CASSLSSNQPQHF. Here the CDR3 DNA reads TGTGCCAGCAGCCTCAGTAGCAATCAGCCCCAGCATTTT. This rearrangement joins TRBV7-9 to TRBJ1-5; D is unclear. Germline V gives CDR1 SEHNR, CDR2 FQNEAQ (reference sequence). This CDR3 spans 13 amino acids. The V and J ends lost 5 bases and 0 bases respectively, with 5 bases between them.